This entry concerns a single TCR beta chain. It lacks a known antigen. It has no much larger one-base neighbor in the sample; base qualities were not kept. Receptor amplification or capture employed the immunoSEQ multiplex PCR assay. The table comes from immuneACCESS by way of TCRdb, which keeps in-frame sequences with V and J called. Part of the clones is missing from these tables; in studies checked, under half for an unresolved V gene and the rest for unknown reasons. The sample table lists 540,000 or so clones, 75% to 80% of them with a count of one. 0.01% to 0.015% of the sample belongs to the ten largest clones. The CDR3 holds 16 amino acids from the cysteine to the phenylalanine. Of the read, only the CDR3 DNA is kept; its 48 bases are in frame from base 1. Here V drops 1 base and J drops 1 base, and the junction holds 5 bases not matched to any gene. Based on the germline V gene (reference sequence), the CDR1 and CDR2 sequences are MNHEY and SMNVEV.

The sample is drawn from a study of shared T cell receptors in the human thymus (dated by TCRdb to the early 2020s). Looking at the study overall: The study examined how self-reactive, shared T-cell receptor alpha chains are generated in the human thymus.

These records were also assigned to another study, of human thymus T cells. As the second publication notes: In Finland, the donors were immunologically healthy infants who were having open corrective cardiac surgery for congenital heart defects. Thymus tissue was collected as surgical resects that were removed during corrective cardiac surgery. Biased V and J gene segment usage appeared to be present in both thymic and peripheral blood repertoires. The related research found that thymic TCR repertoires overlapped highly between unrelated individuals. The study used roughly 8 infant thymus samples plus four related peripheral blood samples to characterize TCR alpha and beta repertoires. The infant donors were about 7 to 244 days old, and the cohort included six males and a couple of females. Thymocytes were mechanically released from the tissue and were stored as pellets of about 9-33 million cells at -70 degrees C. A QIAsymphony instrument was used to extract genomic DNA from the frozen cell pellets. The immunoSEQ multiplex PCR assay was used to amplify the TCRB and TCRAD loci from a standardized quantity of quality-controlled genomic DNA. The amplicons spanned the V(D)J region and were long enough to cover the CDR3 and allow V and J genes to be identified. The commercial immunoSEQ service was used to sequence amplicons on an Illumina platform. Primer bias and sequencing errors were corrected as previously described, and TCRAD and TCRB definitions were based on the IMGT database. Analysis of the repertoires was done with immunoSEQ Analyzer 3.0 and VDJTools and included basic statistics, V/J segment usage, diversity estimates, rarefaction and pairwise overlap. Diversity was estimated with Chao1, ChaoE, Efron-Thisted, Shannon and inverse Simpson indices, and also on datasets down-sampled to the smallest sample. Repertoire overlap used strict matching of CDR3 nucleotide sequence, V gene and J gene, with Jaccard-based multidimensional scaling clustering. Thymus samples yielded on average approximately 860,000 unique TCRB clonotypes, compared with 75,000 to 100,000 from blood samples.

Sequenced: thymocytes. The rearranged chain carries TRBV27 and TRBJ2-3, with 7 junctional bases fitting TRBD2. The receptor was derived from a boy under three years old with a congenital heart defect. Donor details come from another sample of the same person, matched by shared clones. The nucleotide sequence reads as follows: TGTGCCAGCAGTTTATACCGGGAGGAGGGCACAGATACGCAGTATTTT. Its coded protein is CASSLYREEGTDTQYF.